This passage covers 24 T cell receptor beta chains from one sample sequenced in a study of OX40 agonist ivuxolimab in advanced cancers. Profiling relied on immunoSEQ multiplex PCR, and the TCRdb table lists in-frame clones only, not all of them. Seen here are over 60,000 clones, around 90% observed once, and the top ten hold approximately 2%. Sample: CD4+ or CD8+ T cells sorted from blood, taken in a trial of the OX40 agonist ivuxolimab. These receptors originate from an adult with an advanced solid tumor such as melanoma, head and neck, liver or kidney cancer.

This chain uses TRBV4-3 with TRBJ1-2; 7 nucleotides align to TRBD1. CDR3 size: 17 residues. V lost 0 bases to trimming and J lost 0 bases; unmatched junction nucleotides: 7. The V gene's germline CDR1 is LGHNA and CDR2 YSLEER. CDR3 in amino acids: CASSQETGLGANYGYTF. The CDR3 bases are TGCGCCAGCAGCCAAGAGACAGGGCTGGGAGCTAACTATGGCTACACCTTC.

The chain uses TRBV7-9 and TRBJ2-5, with 8 bases that match TRBD2. This CDR3 is built from 17 residues. V shed 3 bases and J 2 bases; nucleotides not matched to a gene: 11. Germline-derived CDR1 and CDR2 are SEHNR and FQNEAQ (reference sequence). This CDR3 is CASSLGALAERQETQYF. Here the CDR3 DNA reads TGTGCCAGCAGCTTGGGGGCACTAGCGGAGAGACAAGAGACCCAGTACTTC.

The chain combines TRBV19 with TRBJ1-1; 10 bases line up with TRBD1. V lost 5 bases and J lost 6; bases outside the gene matches: 12. Per germline, CDR1 LNHDA and CDR2 SQIVND (reference sequence). The CDR3 length is 16 residues. In DNA form, the CDR3 reads TGTGCCAGTAGTTTAGGGACAGGGGTAAGTAAGGCTGAAGCTTTCTTT. Translated, it gives CASSLGTGVSKAEAFF.

The chain combines TRBV28 with TRBJ2-7; D gene uncertain. This CDR3 contains 11 residues. V lost 6 bases to trimming and J lost 4 bases, with 7 bases between them. Germline V CDR1 and CDR2: MDHEN, SYDVKM. DNA of the CDR3: TGTGCCAGCAGCCTTAAATACGAGCAGTACTTC. It is translated as CASSLKYEQYF.

This clone has only a few counts. This rearrangement joins TRBV7-6 to TRBJ1-3; 7 bases agree with TRBD1. The length of the CDR3 is 17 residues. V was pared by 1 base and J by 3 bases, with 9 bases of the junction left unmatched. Germline-derived CDR1 and CDR2 are SGHVS and FNYEAQ. CDR3 amino acids: CASSLGPRGLSGNTIYF. In DNA form, the CDR3 reads TGTGCCAGCAGCTTAGGTCCTAGGGGGCTGAGTGGAAACACCATATATTTT.

The V gene is TRBV19, the J gene TRBJ1-2, with 7 bases identical to TRBD1. The V gene's germline CDR1 is LNHDA and CDR2 SQIVND (reference sequence). With 5 bases clipped from V and 2 bases from J, the junction kept 8 bases outside the gene matches. The CDR3 sequence is 15 residues long. CDR3 amino acids: CASSPRQGGNYGYTF. CDR3 in DNA: TGTGCCAGTAGTCCCCGACAGGGCGGCAACTATGGCTACACCTTC.

This clone was counted once. The rearrangement uses TRBV9 and TRBJ2-2; D gene uncertain. Germline assignment: CDR1 SGDLS and CDR2 YYNGEE. Trimming pared 2 bases from V and 7 bases from J, leaving 6 bases between. The length of the CDR3 is 12 residues. This chain's CDR3 is CASSVGFGELFF. CDR3 bases: TGTGCCAGCAGCGTGGGATTCGGGGAGCTGTTTTTT.

This chain uses TRBV5-1 with TRBJ1-2; a possible D gene is TRBD1 (6 bases). This CDR3 has 15 amino acids. V was cut by 4 bases and J by 1 base, with 14 bases left in between. Germline values: CDR1 SGHRS, CDR2 YFSETQ. CDR3 protein: CASSPGDNHNYGYTF. Here the CDR3 DNA reads TGCGCCAGCAGCCCAGGGGACAACCATAACTATGGCTACACCTTC.

CDR3 sequence: CASSQGRTGGFYGYTF. For the CDR3, the DNA is TGCGCCAGCAGCCAAGGGAGGACAGGGGGCTTCTATGGCTACACCTTC. This sequence joins TRBV4-1 and TRBJ1-2; 11 nucleotides line up with TRBD1. The CDR3 loop spans 16 amino acids. Germline V gene lookup returns CDR1 MGHRA and CDR2 YSYEKL. V shed 1 base and J 4 bases; nucleotides not matched to a gene: 5.

This chain connects TRBV5-1 to TRBJ2-1; no firm D call. CDR1 is SGHRS and CDR2 is YFSETQ in the germline V gene. The CDR3 has 12 amino acids. The germline V and J ends were trimmed by 0 bases and 7 bases, with 5 bases remaining between them. The CDR3 here is CASSLGLNEQFF. The CDR3 bases are TGCGCCAGCAGCTTGGGACTTAATGAGCAGTTCTTC.

The rearrangement links TRBV7-2 to TRBJ1-2; TRBD1 aligns across 7 bases. V shed 5 bases and J 1 base; nucleotides not matched to a gene: 4. The CDR3 runs to 14 residues. CDR1 SGHTA and CDR2 FQGNSA come from the germline V gene. CDR3 in DNA: TGTGCCAGCAGCCCCAACAGGGGTAACTATGGCTACACCTTC. This translates into CASSPNRGNYGYTF.

The table lists this clone with a count of one. The V gene is TRBV27, the J gene TRBJ2-3; D remains unclear. The CDR3 is made up of 15 amino acids. Germline-derived CDR1 and CDR2 are MNHEY and SMNVEV (reference sequence). Trimming took 4 bases from V and 0 from J, leaving 11 bases between them. The CDR3 loop reads CASSSRRTSTDTQYF. CDR3 DNA sequence: TGTGCCAGCAGTTCGCGACGAACTAGCACAGATACGCAGTATTTT.

About this clone itself: The sample contains more than one DNA sequence encoding this CDR3. This chain connects TRBV9 to TRBJ2-1; D is uncertain. The CDR3 covers 13 residues. CDR1 and CDR2 from the germline V gene are SGDLS and YYNGEE. Trimming took 0 bases from V and 6 from J, leaving 7 bases between them. The CDR3 spells CASSVGLGNEQFF. The CDR3 DNA reads as TGTGCCAGCAGCGTAGGGTTGGGCAATGAGCAGTTCTTC.

This chain joins TRBV19 and TRBJ2-3; D unclear. V lost 5 bases and J 0 bases, leaving 15 bases between the germline ends. This CDR3 has 16 residues. From germline, CDR1 is LNHDA and CDR2 SQIVND (reference sequence). CDR3 bases: TGTGCCAGTAGTTCCCGGACGGAGACTAGCACAGATACGCAGTATTTT. Translating it yields CASSSRTETSTDTQYF.

This chain connects TRBV6-1 to TRBJ1-5, with D maybe TRBD1 (5 bases). The CDR3 is made up of 14 amino acids. Germline lookup yields CDR1 MNHNS and CDR2 SASEGT. V was trimmed by 6 bases and J by 7 bases, leaving 16 bases between them. The CDR3 DNA is TGTGCCAGCAGCTCGGATAAGGGGATCCAGCCCCAGCATTTT. It encodes CASSSDKGIQPQHF.

The chain joins TRBV7-8 to TRBJ1-1; D gene ambiguous. The germline V gene encodes CDR1 SGHVS and CDR2 FQNEAQ. The CDR3 spans 13 residues. The ends were cut back, 6 bases at V and 11 bases at J, with 19 bases in the middle. CDR3 in amino acids: CASRRDEVGFAFF. CDR3 sequence (DNA): TGTGCCAGCAGGAGAGATGAGGTGGGATTCGCTTTCTTT.

The gene calls are TRBV10-2 and TRBJ1-5; D not resolved. The CDR3 has 15 residues. Germline CDR1 reads WSHSY; CDR2 reads SAAADI. V was trimmed by 3 bases and J by 2 bases, leaving 11 bases between them. CDR3 DNA sequence: TGCGCCAGCAGTGAACTGCCCGAAGGCAATCAGCCCCAGCATTTT. Translation gives CASSELPEGNQPQHF.

The CDR3 region is CASSSGTAYGEQYF. CDR3 coding DNA: TGTGCCAGCTCATCCGGGACAGCCTACGGGGAGCAGTACTTC. V gene TRBV18 combines with J gene TRBJ2-7; 7 bases are a match to TRBD1. This CDR3 spans 14 amino acids. CDR1 and CDR2 (germline): KGHSH, LQKENI. The V gene end was trimmed by 5 bases and the J gene end by 7 bases; junction bases not matched to a gene: 11.

The J gene is TRBJ1-2, the V gene TRBV5-6; no reliable D call. Germline loops: CDR1 SGHDT, CDR2 YYEEEE. The V end was cut by 7 bases, the J end by 0 bases, with 10 bases between. The CDR3 runs 13 residues. The CDR3, as DNA: TGTGCCAGCGCAGAGGGCGCTAACTATGGCTACACCTTC. Protein: CASAEGANYGYTF.

The V and J genes are TRBV6-1 and TRBJ2-5, with D possibly being TRBD2 (5 bases). Germline values: CDR1 MNHNS, CDR2 SASEGT. This CDR3 is 11 amino acids long. V was clipped by 9 bases and J by 4 bases, with 9 bases between them. DNA for the CDR3: TGTGCCAGTGCCCGGGGAGAGACCCAGTACTTC. Residues: CASARGETQYF.

The chain uses TRBV12-5 and TRBJ2-7; D not certain. Germline-derived CDR1 and CDR2 are LGHNT and FRNRAP. V shed 1 base and J shed 1 base, with 14 bases lying between them. This CDR3 region has 16 residues. This CDR3 is CASGLEDGTLSYEQYF. CDR3 nucleotide sequence: TGTGCTAGTGGTTTGGAGGACGGAACTTTATCCTACGAGCAGTACTTC.

This clone is a singleton in its sample. CDR3 residues: CASSPGQGQITNYGYTF. The CDR3 DNA follows: TGTGCCAGCTCACCAGGACAGGGACAAATTACGAACTATGGCTACACCTTC. The chain recombines TRBV18 with TRBJ1-2, with 8 bases identical to TRBD1. The CDR3 is 17 residues long. Looked up from germline, CDR1 is KGHSH and CDR2 is LQKENI. J lost 2 bases, V lost 2 bases, and 10 bases had no gene match.

The J gene is TRBJ2-1, the V gene TRBV7-9, with D perhaps matching TRBD2 (5 bases). The CDR3 consists of 13 residues. The germline CDR1 and CDR2 sequences are SEHNR and FQNEAQ (reference sequence). The CDR3 DNA reads as TGTGCTTCACATCGGGGTTCCTACAATGAGCAGTTCTTC. This sequence encodes CASHRGSYNEQFF. The full variable domain, completed using reference TRBV7-9 and TRBJ2-1, is DTGVSQNPRHKITKRGQNVTFRCDPISEHNRLYWYRQTLGQGPEFLTYFQNEAQLEKSRLLSDRFSAERPKGSFSTLEIQRTEQGDSAMYLCASHRGSYNEQFFGPGTRLTVL.

This clone appeared once. This chain joins TRBV23-1 and TRBJ2-1; D might be TRBD1 or TRBD2, each matching 7 bases. TRBV23-1 is labeled an ORF, and its function is uncertain. The V and J ends lost 1 base and 3 bases respectively, with 16 bases between them. The CDR3 spans 17 residues. The DNA of the CDR3 is TGCGCCAGCAGTCAATTCCAACAGGGGAGGGTCTACAATGAGCAGTTCTTC. It yields the protein CASSQFQQGRVYNEQFF.